The 25 T cell receptor beta chains listed next were all sequenced from one sample in a study of molecular identifiers for immune sequencing clone quantification. Each CDR3 protein gets one entry after TCRdb re-called the PCR reads with MiXCR. This table holds hundreds of thousands of distinct CDR3 sequences, roughly 23% found once. Sequencing was performed on naive CD8+ T cells from blood, with Jurkat cell RNA spiked in. This sample's subset: FACS-sorted CD8+CD4-CCR7+CD45RA+ naive T cells. The receptors stem from a human donor in good health. Some libraries in this study had Jurkat cell RNA spiked in.

There are many counts of this clonotype. The chain links TRBV4-1 to TRBJ2-3; possible D gene TRBD2, 5 bases. The germline V gene encodes CDR1 MGHRA and CDR2 YSYEKL. The CDR3 has 17 amino acids. Trimming took off 0 bases at V and 0 bases at J, with 13 bases between the two ends. The CDR3 nucleotides are TGCGCCAGCAGCCAAGATCTAGGGCGGACTAGCACAGATACGCAGTATTTT. Its protein is CASSQDLGRTSTDTQYF.

This clonotype came up a few times. The chain has TRBV4-3 and TRBJ2-5; tentatively, D is TRBD2 (6 bases). From germline, CDR1 is LGHNA and CDR2 YSLEER. The CDR3 runs 15 residues. Deletions cut 3 bases from V and 4 bases from J, with 15 bases between. This chain's CDR3 is CASSHQRGSGETQYF. In DNA, the CDR3 is TGCGCCAGCAGCCACCAACGGGGGAGCGGAGAGACCCAGTACTTC.

This clonotype has only a few counts. This chain links TRBV6-6 with TRBJ2-7; maybe TRBD1 (6 bases). The CDR3 is 15 residues long. The V and J ends lost 5 bases and 3 bases respectively, with 17 bases between them. The germline V gene has CDR1 MNHNY and CDR2 SVGAGI (reference sequence). CDR3 protein: CASSLGPRGNYEQYF. The CDR3, as DNA: TGTGCCAGCAGTCTCGGACCGAGGGGGAACTACGAGCAGTACTTC.

There are many counts of this clonotype. The V gene is TRBV4-3, the J gene TRBJ2-7; D may be TRBD2 (6 bases). The CDR3 length is 16 residues. V lost 0 bases and J 0 bases, leaving 12 bases between the germline ends. Germline-derived CDR1 and CDR2 are LGHNA and YSLEER. For the CDR3, the DNA is TGCGCCAGCAGCCAAGATAGTCGGGGGAGCTCCTACGAGCAGTACTTC. Its translation: CASSQDSRGSSYEQYF.

Concerning this clonotype itself: The final CDR3 position lacks the conserved phenylalanine or tryptophan, pointing to a likely read error. The CDR3 here is CASSSVGPSYNEQFL. For the CDR3, the DNA is TGTGCCAGCAGTTCCGTTGGGCCTTCCTACAATGAGCAGTTCCTC. This chain connects TRBV27 to TRBJ2-1; no reliable D call. The CDR3 loop spans 15 amino acids. V lost 4 bases and J lost 1, with 11 bases in between. The germline CDR1 and CDR2 sequences are MNHEY and SMNVEV (reference sequence).

This clonotype was counted a single time. With a much larger clone just one base away, this may be a read error. The chain employs TRBV30 and TRBJ1-1; no definite D call. This CDR3 region has 12 residues. Trimming shortened V by 4 bases and J by 6 bases, and 12 bases separated the two germline ends. Per the germline V gene, CDR1 is GTSNPN and CDR2 is SVGIG (reference sequence). The CDR3 DNA is TGTGCCTGGAATGTGGGATTAGCTGAAGCTTTCTTT. This encodes CAWNVGLAEAFF.

This clonotype was detected once. V usage is TRBV7-7 and J usage is TRBJ2-7; D perhaps matches TRBD2 (6 bases). With 3 bases removed from V and 5 bases from J, the gap between germline ends came to 11 bases. Germline V gives CDR1 SSHAT, CDR2 FNYEAQ (reference sequence). The CDR3 loop spans 13 amino acids. As DNA, the CDR3 is TGTGCCAGCAGCTTGGAGTCGGGGGACGAGCAGTACTTC. As protein: CASSLESGDEQYF.

J is TRBJ1-1 and V is TRBV6-2 or TRBV6-3, with D maybe TRBD1 (6 bases). The CDR3 length is 15 residues. V was clipped by 4 bases and J by 11 bases, with 23 bases between them. Germline V lookup: CDR1 MNHEY, CDR2 SVGEGT. CDR3 nucleotide sequence: TGTGCCAGCAGTTCTGAGTGGACAGCCACCCCAGACGCTTTCTTT. Translating gives CASSSEWTATPDAFF.

Many counts were recorded for this clonotype. This rearrangement joins TRBV4-1 to TRBJ1-5; D perhaps matches TRBD1 (5 bases). Germline V gene sequence: CDR1 MGHRA, CDR2 YSYEKL. The CDR3 spans 15 residues. V was trimmed by 0 bases and J by 9 bases, leaving 15 bases between them. The CDR3 bases are TGCGCCAGCAGCCAAGATTGGCAGGGTAGGCTGCCCCAGCATTTT. As protein: CASSQDWQGRLPQHF.

The chain couples TRBV4-1 to TRBJ1-1, with 9 nucleotides matching TRBD1. V lost 2 bases, J lost 1 base, and 2 bases stayed unmatched. This CDR3 spans 15 amino acids. Per the germline V gene, CDR1 is MGHRA and CDR2 is YSYEKL. CDR3 DNA sequence: TGCGCCAGCAGCCAAACAGGGGGCGCGAACACTGAAGCTTTCTTT. It specifies CASSQTGGANTEAFF.

The chain joins TRBV5-6 to TRBJ2-2; no firm D call. The CDR3 runs to 12 residues. Between the trimmed V and J ends, which lost 1 base and 9 bases, there was a span of 7 bases. Germline values: CDR1 SGHDT, CDR2 YYEEEE. The CDR3 sequence: CASSLSTRELFF. In DNA, the CDR3 is TGTGCCAGCAGCTTGAGTACTAGGGAGCTGTTTTTT.

This clonotype was picked up many times. CDR3 DNA sequence: TGTGCCAGCAAAGGACTGTCATCTAACTATGGCTACACCTTC. This codes for CASKGLSSNYGYTF. This sequence joins TRBV12-3 or TRBV12-4 and TRBJ1-2; no definite D call. Trimming left V 7 bases short and J 0 bases short, with 12 bases between. The CDR3 totals 14 residues.

This rearrangement joins TRBV19 to TRBJ1-5; D possibly corresponds to TRBD1 (5 bases). The CDR3 runs to 16 residues. V was shortened by 7 bases and J by 7 bases, with 23 bases between the two germline ends. Germline V gene data show CDR1 as LNHDA and CDR2 as SQIVND (reference sequence). CDR3 protein: CASKTQTGETGQPQHF. CDR3 coding DNA: TGTGCCAGTAAGACTCAGACGGGGGAGACCGGCCAGCCCCAGCATTTT.

This clonotype was seen at least ten times. The J gene is TRBJ2-2, the V gene TRBV7-9; D not certain. V shed 1 base and J shed 6 bases, with 9 bases lying between them. Germline assignment: CDR1 SEHNR and CDR2 FQNEAQ (reference sequence). CDR3 length equals 14 residues. The CDR3 region has the DNA TGTGCCAGCAGCTTAGTATACTCCTCCGGGGAGCTGTTTTTT. Translating it yields CASSLVYSSGELFF.

This clonotype was observed many times. The genes are TRBV19 and TRBJ1-1, with D possibly TRBD1 on 5 matching bases. Looked up from germline, CDR1 is LNHDA and CDR2 is SQIVND (reference sequence). This CDR3 region has 14 residues. Trimming shortened V by 4 bases and J by 3 bases, and 12 bases separated the two germline ends. CDR3 DNA: TGTGCCAGTAGTAACTCAGGGCGGTACACTGAAGCTTTCTTT. This codes for CASSNSGRYTEAFF.

A few counts support this clonotype. This chain joins TRBV4-2 and TRBJ2-3; a possible D gene is TRBD2 (6 bases). This CDR3 is 16 amino acids long. The germline V gene encodes CDR1 LGHNA and CDR2 YNFKEQ. V was cut by 0 bases and J by 6 bases, with 16 bases left in between. CDR3 coding DNA: TGTGCCAGCAGCCAAGACCGGGAGAGCTTCACGGATACGCAGTATTTT. Its protein is CASSQDRESFTDTQYF.

Turning to this clonotype: A far larger clone is off by one base, so a read error is likely. The chain combines TRBV4-1 with TRBJ2-7, with D perhaps TRBD2 (5 bases). Germline assignment: CDR1 MGHRA and CDR2 YSYEKL. The CDR3 sequence is 11 residues long. CDR3 region: CASGQGGEQYF. CDR3 nucleotide sequence: TGCGCCAGCGGCCAAGGCGGGGAGCAGTACTTC.

Points on this clonotype: A junction boundary mismatches the germline segment, possibly from a read error. CDR3 in DNA: TGTGCCGGCAGCTTAGAAAAGCGGGGGGCCTACGAGCAGTACTTC. Protein product: CAGSLEKRGAYEQYF. The chain has TRBV11-2 and TRBJ2-7; 9 bases line up with TRBD2. Germline assignment: CDR1 SGHAT and CDR2 FQNNGV. The CDR3 is made up of 15 amino acids.

Remarks on this clonotype: This may be a read error: a much more frequent sequence differs by one nucleotide. This CDR3 reads CASSSSRISYNEQFF. In DNA, the CDR3 is TGTGCCAGCAGCTCCAGCAGGATCTCCTACAATGAGCAGTTCTTC. J is TRBJ2-1 and V is TRBV11-2; D is ambiguous. CDR1 SGHAT and CDR2 FQNNGV come from the germline V gene. CDR3 length: 15 amino acids. V lost 4 bases to trimming and J lost 0 bases, with 10 bases between them.

This clonotype was counted only a few times. The chain joins TRBV27 to TRBJ2-7; D is possibly TRBD1 or TRBD2 (5 bases each). The ends were cut back, 6 bases at V and 3 bases at J, with 12 bases in the middle. The CDR3 is 13 amino acids. Per germline, CDR1 MNHEY and CDR2 SMNVEV (reference sequence). The CDR3 loop reads CASRGPPDYEQYF. CDR3 DNA: TGTGCCAGCAGGGGACCACCAGACTACGAGCAGTACTTC.

Ten or more counts support this clonotype. The gene calls are TRBV4-3 and TRBJ2-3, with D perhaps given as TRBD1 or TRBD2 (5 bases each). Germline V gives CDR1 LGHNA, CDR2 YSLEER. The CDR3 runs 14 residues. V lost 3 bases, J lost 2 bases, and 9 bases lay in between. The CDR3 here is CASSQGVNTDTQYF. CDR3 nucleotide sequence: TGCGCCAGCAGCCAGGGGGTCAACACAGATACGCAGTATTTT.

This clonotype appeared many times. The chain uses TRBV7-9 and TRBJ2-5, with D possibly being TRBD1 (6 bases). V lost 4 bases and J 5 bases, leaving 17 bases between the germline ends. This CDR3 spans 15 amino acids. In germline, CDR1 is SEHNR, CDR2 FQNEAQ (reference sequence). Here the CDR3 DNA reads TGTGCCAGCAGCTCCCTACAGGGAAATGATGAGACCCAGTACTTC. Its translation is CASSSLQGNDETQYF.

Many counts were recorded for this clonotype. The chain uses TRBV28 and TRBJ1-1, with TRBD1 matching over 9 bases. V gave up 5 bases and J gave up 4 bases; unmatched junction bases: 11. There are 16 residues in the CDR3. Germline lookup yields CDR1 MDHEN and CDR2 SYDVKM. The CDR3 protein is CASSPPGQGGGTEAFF. CDR3 in DNA: TGTGCCAGCAGTCCTCCGGGACAGGGAGGGGGCACTGAAGCTTTCTTT. Full variable domain (missing parts from reference TRBV28 and TRBJ1-1): DVKVTQSSRYLVKRTGEKVFLECVQDMDHENMFWYRQDPGLGLRLIYFSYDVKMKEKGDIPEGYSVSREKKERFSLILESASTNQTSMYLCASSPPGQGGGTEAFFGQGTRLTVV.

A note on this clonotype: A read error may be the cause here, since a much bigger clone is one base away. V and J are TRBV5-1 and TRBJ2-5; the match to TRBD2 covers 11 bases. Germline loops: CDR1 SGHRS, CDR2 YFSETQ. The CDR3 runs 16 residues. CDR3 in DNA: TGCGCCAGCAGCTTAACCGGGACTAGCGGATTAGAGGCCCAGTACTTC. The encoded protein is CASSLTGTSGLEAQYF.

This clonotype has ten or more counts. The chain combines TRBV6-5 with TRBJ1-1; D unclear. V was trimmed by 2 bases and J by 4 bases, leaving 17 bases between them. Looked up from germline, CDR1 is MNHEY and CDR2 is SVGAGI. The CDR3 has 16 residues. CDR3: CASSYPTGSSPTEAFF. DNA of the CDR3: TGTGCCAGCAGTTACCCGACGGGGTCGTCCCCCACTGAAGCTTTCTTT.